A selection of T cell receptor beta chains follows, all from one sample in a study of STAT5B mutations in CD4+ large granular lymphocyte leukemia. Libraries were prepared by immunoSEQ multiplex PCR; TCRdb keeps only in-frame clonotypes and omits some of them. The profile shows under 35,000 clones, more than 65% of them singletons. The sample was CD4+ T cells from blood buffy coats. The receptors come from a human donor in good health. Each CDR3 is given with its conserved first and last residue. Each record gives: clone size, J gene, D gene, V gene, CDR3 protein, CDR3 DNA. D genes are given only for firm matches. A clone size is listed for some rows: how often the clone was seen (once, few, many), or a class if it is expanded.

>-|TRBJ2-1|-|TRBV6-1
CASRAVRGAHNEQFF
TGTGCCAGCAGGGCGGTCAGGGGGGCCCACAATGAGCAGTTCTTC
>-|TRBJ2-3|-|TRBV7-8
CASSLKRNPTDTQYF
TGTGCCAGCAGCCTCAAGCGGAACCCCACAGATACGCAGTATTTT
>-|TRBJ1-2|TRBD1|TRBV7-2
CASSVRGLGQEGYGYTF
TGTGCCAGCAGCGTCAGGGGGTTGGGACAGGAGGGCTATGGCTACACCTTC
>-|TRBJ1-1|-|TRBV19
CASSIGGGTEAFF
TGTGCCAGTAGTATTGGGGGCGGCACTGAAGCTTTCTTT
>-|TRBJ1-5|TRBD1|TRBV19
CASSMATGAQPQHF
TGTGCCAGTAGTATGGCGACAGGGGCCCAGCCCCAGCATTTT
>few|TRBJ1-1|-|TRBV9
CASSANRDREAFF
TGTGCCAGCAGCGCAAACCGGGACCGTGAAGCTTTCTTT
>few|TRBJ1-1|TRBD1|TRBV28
CASRPGDRENTEAFF
TGTGCCAGCAGGCCCGGGGACAGGGAGAACACTGAAGCTTTCTTT
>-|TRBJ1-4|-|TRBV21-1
CASSNRWQGQPTNEKLFF
TGTGCCAGCAGCAATAGGTGGCAGGGGCAGCCAACTAATGAAAAACTGTTTTTT
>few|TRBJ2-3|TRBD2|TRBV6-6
CASSYSREDYTDTQYF
TGTGCCAGCAGTTACTCACGGGAGGATTACACAGATACGCAGTATTTT
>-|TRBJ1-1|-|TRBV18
CASSPDQVNTEAFF
TGTGCCAGCTCCCCGGATCAGGTGAACACTGAAGCTTTCTTT
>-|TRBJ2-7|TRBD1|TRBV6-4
CASSLDRGYEQYF
TGTGCCAGCAGCCTGGACAGGGGTTACGAGCAGTACTTC
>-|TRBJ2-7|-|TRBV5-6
CASSLAGTPPYEQYF
TGTGCCAGCAGCTTGGCCGGGACACCTCCCTACGAGCAGTACTTC
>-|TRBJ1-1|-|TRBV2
CASRGLGGMNTEAFF
TGTGCCAGCAGGGGATTAGGGGGGATGAACACTGAAGCTTTCTTT
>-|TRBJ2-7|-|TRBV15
CATSRDPPGLGEQYF
TGTGCCACCAGCAGAGATCCCCCCGGTTTGGGAGAGCAGTACTTC
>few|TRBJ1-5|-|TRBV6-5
CASSPRGRGNQPQHF
TGTGCCAGCAGTCCAAGAGGCAGGGGAAATCAGCCCCAGCATTTT
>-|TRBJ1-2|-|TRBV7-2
CASSLEGGSRGGYGYTF
TGTGCCAGCAGCTTAGAAGGTGGTTCAAGGGGGGGCTATGGCTACACCTTC
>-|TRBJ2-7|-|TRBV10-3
CAISEPAGPTTTGEQYF
TGTGCCATCAGTGAGCCCGCAGGGCCCACCACAACTGGGGAGCAGTACTTC
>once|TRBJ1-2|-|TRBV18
CASSPQGPGSTYGYTF
TGTGCCAGCTCACCACAAGGTCCAGGGTCGACGTATGGCTACACCTTC
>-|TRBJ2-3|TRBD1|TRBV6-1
CASTIAQGGYTQYF
TGTGCCAGCACGATAGCACAGGGGGGATATACGCAGTATTTT
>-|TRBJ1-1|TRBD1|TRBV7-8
CASSLSDRGRRNTEAFF
TGTGCCAGCAGCTTATCGGACAGGGGGCGCAGGAACACTGAAGCTTTCTTT
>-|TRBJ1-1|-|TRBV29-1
CSVDSRVNTEAFF
TGCAGCGTTGACAGCAGGGTCAACACTGAAGCTTTCTTT
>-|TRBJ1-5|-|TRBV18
CASSPPGPRNNQPQHF
TGTGCCAGCTCACCACCGGGACCAAGGAACAATCAGCCCCAGCATTTT
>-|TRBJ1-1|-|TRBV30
CAWSPPGHRDTEAFF
TGTGCCTGGAGTCCGCCGGGACATCGGGACACTGAAGCTTTCTTT
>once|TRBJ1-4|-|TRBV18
CASSFQTGEKLFF
TGTGCCAGCTCATTCCAGACGGGGGAAAAACTGTTTTTT
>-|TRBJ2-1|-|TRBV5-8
CASSLALLGWGNEQFF
TGTGCCAGCAGCTTGGCCCTACTAGGCTGGGGCAATGAGCAGTTCTTC
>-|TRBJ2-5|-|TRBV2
CASRQSGVQETQYF
TGTGCCAGCAGACAATCCGGAGTACAAGAGACCCAGTACTTC
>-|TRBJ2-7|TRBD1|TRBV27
CASSFRQGAAYEQYF
TGTGCCAGCAGTTTCCGACAGGGGGCTGCCTACGAGCAGTACTTC
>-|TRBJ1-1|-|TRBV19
CASSIDRGTEAFF
TGTGCCAGTAGTATAGACAGGGGCACTGAAGCTTTCTTT
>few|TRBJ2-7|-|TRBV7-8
CASSLVAPASEQYF
TGTGCCAGCAGCTTAGTAGCCCCCGCGTCCGAGCAGTACTTC
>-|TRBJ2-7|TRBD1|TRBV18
CASSPPTGVPEQYF
TGTGCCAGCTCACCACCGACAGGGGTACCCGAGCAGTACTTC
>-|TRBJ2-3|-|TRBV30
CAWNFVTDTQYF
TGTGCCTGGAATTTTGTGACAGATACGCAGTATTTT
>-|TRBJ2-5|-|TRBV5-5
CASSRDHPGETQYF
TGTGCCAGCAGCCGGGACCATCCCGGCGAGACCCAGTACTTC
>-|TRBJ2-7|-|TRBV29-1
CSVGGASSGSSYEQYF
TGCAGCGTTGGGGGGGCGTCGTCAGGATCATCCTACGAGCAGTACTTC
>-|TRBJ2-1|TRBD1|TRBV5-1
CASSRKGDSYNEQFF
TGCGCCAGCAGCCGAAAAGGGGACAGCTACAATGAGCAGTTCTTC
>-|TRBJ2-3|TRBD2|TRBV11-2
CASSLRREVLDTQYF
TGTGCCAGCAGCTTAAGGCGGGAGGTACTAGATACGCAGTATTTT
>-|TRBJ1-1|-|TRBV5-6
CASSFYGGGQSEAFF
TGTGCCAGCAGCTTTTACGGAGGAGGACAATCTGAAGCTTTCTTT
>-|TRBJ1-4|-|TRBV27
CASTDLGPNEKLFF
TGTGCCAGCACCGATTTGGGCCCTAATGAAAAACTGTTTTTT
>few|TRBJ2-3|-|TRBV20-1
CSATSTDTQYF
TGCAGTGCTACGAGCACAGATACGCAGTATTTT
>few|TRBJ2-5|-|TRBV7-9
CASSFQETQYF
TGTGCCAGCAGCTTCCAAGAGACCCAGTACTTC
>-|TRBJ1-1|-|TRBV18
CASSHLGTEAFF
TGTGCCAGCTCACATCTGGGCACTGAAGCTTTCTTT
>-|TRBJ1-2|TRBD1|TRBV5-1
CASSLTDGQGYGYTF
TGCGCCAGCAGCCTTACTGATGGACAGGGCTATGGCTACACCTTC
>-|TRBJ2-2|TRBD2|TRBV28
CASKMGAGGPGELFF
TGTGCCAGCAAGATGGGGGCGGGAGGGCCCGGGGAGCTGTTTTTC
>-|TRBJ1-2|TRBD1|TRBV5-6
CASSLGQGIVYTF
TGTGCCAGCAGCCTCGGACAGGGGATAGTCTACACCTTC
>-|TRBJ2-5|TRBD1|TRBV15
CATNPDREETQYF
TGTGCCACCAACCCTGACAGGGAGGAGACCCAGTACTTC
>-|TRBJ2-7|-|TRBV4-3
CASSRFTGRAGGQYF
TGCGCCAGCAGCCGCTTCACAGGGAGGGCTGGCGGGCAGTACTTC
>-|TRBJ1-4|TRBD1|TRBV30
CAWSASGTGRNEKLFF
TGTGCCTGGAGCGCATCTGGGACAGGGAGAAATGAAAAACTGTTTTTT